A single sample gave rise to the 11 T cell receptor beta chains below, sequenced in a study of cytomegalovirus exposure and HLA in healthy donors. Researchers ran the PCR with 60 Vbeta and 13 Jbeta primers. Libraries were prepared by immunoSEQ multiplex PCR; TCRdb keeps only in-frame clonotypes and omits some of them. The sample records 130,000 to 150,000 clones, approximately 9% being singletons. Sequencing was done on a sample of PBMCs. The receptors were sampled from a male donor in good health and CMV-seronegative.

This clone was counted a few times. The chain carries TRBV4-1 and TRBJ2-7; D may be TRBD1 (5 bases). Between the trimmed V and J ends, which lost 0 bases and 2 bases, there was a span of 17 bases. The CDR3 runs 17 residues. Germline V gives CDR1 MGHRA, CDR2 YSYEKL. CDR3 residues: CASSQDLSRVVPYEQYF. The CDR3 region has the DNA TGCGCCAGCAGCCAAGATCTCTCCAGGGTAGTGCCCTACGAGCAGTACTTC.

V usage is TRBV30 and J usage is TRBJ2-2, with 9 positions matching TRBD1. Germline-derived CDR1 and CDR2 are GTSNPN and SVGIG (reference sequence). V was pared by 5 bases and J by 1 base, with 2 bases of the junction left unmatched. The length of the CDR3 is 14 residues. The chain's CDR3 is CAWGTGRNTGELFF. The CDR3 DNA sequence: TGTGCCTGGGGGACAGGGAGGAACACCGGGGAGCTGTTTTTT.

This clone was seen more than once but under ten times. The rearrangement links TRBV25-1 to TRBJ2-2; 8 bases match TRBD1. This CDR3 has 15 amino acids. CDR1 and CDR2 (germline): MGHDK, SYGVNS. Trimming at V came to 6 bases and at J to 2 bases, leaving 5 bases not matched to a gene. The CDR3 here is CASRPTGVNTGELFF. The CDR3 nucleotides read TGTGCCAGCAGGCCGACAGGGGTAAACACCGGGGAGCTGTTTTTT. Based on the CDR3 plus reference TRBV25-1 and TRBJ2-2, the full variable domain is EADIYQTPRYLVIGTGKKITLECSQTMGHDKMYWYQQDPGMELHLIHYSYGVNSTEKGDLSSESTVSRIRTEHFPLTLESARPSHTSQYLCASRPTGVNTGELFFGEGSRLTVL.

This clone was counted a few times. The rearrangement joins TRBV28 to TRBJ1-5; TRBD1 matches 7 bases. Germline V gene data show CDR1 as MDHEN and CDR2 as SYDVKM. V dropped 3 bases and J dropped 3; count of bases not matched to a gene: 8. The CDR3 loop spans 16 amino acids. The CDR3 loop is CASSFRPGQANQPQHF. CDR3 DNA sequence: TGTGCCAGCAGTTTCCGCCCAGGACAGGCCAATCAGCCCCAGCATTTT.

This clone came up a few times. This rearrangement joins TRBV4-3 to TRBJ2-1; no firm D call. The CDR3 spans 15 residues. In germline, CDR1 is LGHNA, CDR2 YSLEER. V dropped 0 bases and J dropped 7 bases, with 13 bases sitting between them. The CDR3 DNA reads TGCGCCAGCAGCCAAGATCTCGGTCGATGGAATGAGCAGTTCTTC. The encoded protein is CASSQDLGRWNEQFF.

Only a few counts were recorded for this clone. The chain employs TRBV4-1 and TRBJ2-3; 14 positions agree with TRBD2. Looked up from germline, CDR1 is MGHRA and CDR2 is YSYEKL. V lost 5 bases and J lost 6; bases outside the gene matches: 7. This CDR3 has 16 residues. The chain's CDR3 is CASSWTSGGRADTQYF. The CDR3 DNA follows: TGCGCCAGCAGCTGGACTAGCGGGGGGCGGGCGGATACGCAGTATTTT.

The chain links TRBV4-3 to TRBJ2-3, with 7 bases fitting TRBD2. CDR1 is LGHNA, CDR2 YSLEER, per germline. Germline trimming cut 1 base from V and 3 bases from J; bases unmatched to any gene: 10. The CDR3 runs 17 residues. CDR3 loop: CASSQGPAGEGTDTQYF. The CDR3 nucleotides are TGCGCCAGCAGCCAAGGTCCGGCGGGAGAGGGGACAGATACGCAGTATTTT.

The V gene is TRBV28, the J gene TRBJ1-2, with 7 bases aligning to TRBD1. Per the germline V gene, CDR1 is MDHEN and CDR2 is SYDVKM. J gave up 5 bases and V 3 bases, and 9 bases lay outside the gene matches. This CDR3 has 15 residues. The DNA of the CDR3 is TGTGCCAGCAGTTTTGGCAGGGGGGTAGATTATGGCTACACCTTC. This sequence encodes CASSFGRGVDYGYTF.

This clone occurred a few times. The gene calls are TRBV7-9 and TRBJ1-4; D is ambiguous. The CDR3 is made up of 17 amino acids. The germline V gene encodes CDR1 SEHNR and CDR2 FQNEAQ (reference sequence). The V end lost 5 bases, the J end lost 6 bases, and 22 bases lay between the germline ends. The CDR3 is CASSSRALDYADEKLFF. The CDR3 bases are TGTGCCAGCAGCAGCCGGGCCCTAGACTATGCTGATGAAAAACTGTTTTTT.

There are a few counts of this clone. This chain joins TRBV6-1 and TRBJ2-7, with D hard to call. Germline CDR1 and CDR2: MNHNS and SASEGT. This CDR3 spans 12 amino acids. Trimming pared 7 bases from V and 0 bases from J, leaving 7 bases between. This CDR3 is CASTRSSYEQYF. CDR3 DNA sequence: TGTGCCAGCACAAGGAGCTCCTACGAGCAGTACTTC.

This clone has just a few counts. The rearrangement links TRBV7-9 to TRBJ2-6, with D possibly matching TRBD1 (6 bases). Trimming shortened V by 1 base and J by 0 bases, and 16 bases separated the two germline ends. This CDR3 contains 19 residues. Per the germline V gene, CDR1 is SEHNR and CDR2 is FQNEAQ (reference sequence). In nucleotides, the CDR3 is TGTGCCAGCAGCTTAGGGTCCAGCCGGACAGTCTCTGGGGCCAACGTCCTGACTTTC. Its protein is CASSLGSSRTVSGANVLTF.